The 29 T cell receptor beta chains in this list originate from one sample, sequenced in a study of T cell clonotyping in hematopoietic cell transplantation. Assay: immunoSEQ multiplex PCR; the TCRdb copy retains only in-frame clones and omits some. The sample has 65,000 to 75,000 clones; just under 95% are singletons. Material for sequencing was peripheral blood mononuclear cells. The receptor set was obtained from a man aged 45-60 years in good health. Some clones in this sample may be carry-over from other donors' samples.

V and J are TRBV29-1 and TRBJ2-3; a possible D gene is TRBD2 (6 bases). The germline V gene has CDR1 SQVTM and CDR2 ANQGSEA. The germline V and J ends were trimmed by 7 bases and 0 bases, with 14 bases remaining between them. The CDR3 is 14 amino acids. DNA for the CDR3: TGCAGCGCCTTTGGAGGGGTCAGCACAGATACGCAGTATTTT. Protein product: CSAFGGVSTDTQYF.

The chain joins TRBV5-6 to TRBJ2-7, with 9 bases identical to TRBD1. This CDR3 is built from 14 residues. V lost 4 bases and J lost 4; bases outside the gene matches: 6. The V gene's germline CDR1 is SGHDT and CDR2 YYEEEE. CDR3 in DNA: TGTGCCAGCAGCGAACAGGGGGCGAGTTACGAGCAGTACTTC. Protein: CASSEQGASYEQYF.

J is TRBJ2-5 and V is TRBV29-1; D not resolved. This CDR3 has 13 amino acids. Germline CDR1 is SQVTM and CDR2 is ANQGSEA. The ends were cut back, 4 bases at V and 1 base at J, with 10 bases in the middle. CDR3 region: CSVGSRLQETQYF. The CDR3 bases are TGCAGCGTTGGGAGCAGGCTCCAAGAGACCCAGTACTTC.

V is TRBV9 and J is TRBJ2-1; 8 bases match TRBD2. Per the germline V gene, CDR1 is SGDLS and CDR2 is YYNGEE. The CDR3 consists of 17 residues. After removal of 0 bases from V and 0 bases from J, the junction contained 5 bases not matched to a gene. CDR3 in amino acids: CASSVGDGGVSYNEQFF. The CDR3 DNA sequence: TGTGCCAGCAGCGTAGGGGACGGGGGGGTCTCCTACAATGAGCAGTTCTTC.

V is TRBV29-1 and J is TRBJ2-7; 7 nucleotides match TRBD2. This CDR3 is 13 amino acids long. Germline assignment: CDR1 SQVTM and CDR2 ANQGSEA. Trimming took 1 base from V and 2 from J; bases not matched to a gene: 2. The CDR3 DNA reads as TGCAGCGTTGAAGGCGGGAGCCCCTACGAGCAGTACTTC. It codes for CSVEGGSPYEQYF.

The rearrangement joins TRBV5-1 to TRBJ1-2, with TRBD1 identical over 12 bases. This CDR3 has 15 residues. Trimming removed 3 bases from V and 2 bases from J; junction bases left unmatched: 2. The germline gives CDR1 SGHRS, CDR2 YFSETQ. The CDR3 sequence: CASSSGTGGNYGYTF. The CDR3 region has the DNA TGCGCCAGCAGCTCAGGGACAGGGGGCAACTATGGCTACACCTTC.

The chain combines TRBV4-2 with TRBJ2-2, with 8 bases aligning to TRBD2. The germline V gene encodes CDR1 LGHNA and CDR2 YNFKEQ. The CDR3 covers 16 residues. After removal of 2 bases from V and 3 bases from J, the junction contained 5 bases not matched to a gene. In nucleotides, the CDR3 is TGTGCCAGCAGCCAAAATCTAGCGGGCCACACCGGGGAGCTGTTTTTT. Protein product: CASSQNLAGHTGELFF.

The chain employs TRBV28 and TRBJ1-1; D remains unclear. V was cut by 3 bases and J by 4 bases, with 9 bases left in between. CDR3 length: 13 residues. Germline CDR1 reads MDHEN; CDR2 reads SYDVKM. The DNA for the CDR3 is TGTGCCAGCAGTTTTAATCCCGGCACTGAAGCTTTCTTT. This gives the protein CASSFNPGTEAFF.

The gene calls are TRBV7-6 and TRBJ2-7; D gene ambiguous. Germline-derived CDR1 and CDR2 are SGHVS and FNYEAQ. Between the trimmed V and J ends, which lost 5 bases and 3 bases, there was a span of 14 bases. This CDR3 is built from 14 residues. The CDR3 coding sequence is TGTGCCAGCAGCCCGGCGACGTCTGGCTACGAGCAGTACTTC. This encodes CASSPATSGYEQYF.

The chain uses TRBV9 and TRBJ1-6, with TRBD1 as a possible D gene (5 bases). The V gene lost 1 base and the J gene lost 0 bases, with 26 bases spanning the gap. The CDR3 totals 22 residues. Germline-derived CDR1 and CDR2 are SGDLS and YYNGEE. The DNA of the CDR3 is TGTGCCAGCAGCGTATACCCAACCCCGGGACCGCAAACTAGCTCCTATAATTCACCCCTCCACTTT. This sequence encodes CASSVYPTPGPQTSSYNSPLHF.

To note about this clone: This specimen includes other DNA sequences encoding the same CDR3. J is TRBJ1-2 and V is TRBV28; 10 positions match TRBD1. The germline V gene encodes CDR1 MDHEN and CDR2 SYDVKM. The CDR3 is 14 residues long. J lost 2 bases, V lost 3 bases, and 0 bases had no gene match. CDR3 in DNA: TGTGCCAGCAGTTTGGGACAGGGGAACTATGGCTACACCTTC. Residues: CASSLGQGNYGYTF.

Of note for this clone: At one end, the junction sequence differs from germline, possibly due to a read error. The rearrangement joins TRBV10-1 to TRBJ2-5; D gene unclear. Germline V lookup: CDR1 WNHNN, CDR2 SYGVQD (reference sequence). The CDR3 consists of 10 residues. The CDR3 protein is CASSQEAQYF. As DNA, the CDR3 is TGCGCCAGCAGTCAAGAGGCCCAGTACTTC.

The genes are TRBV6-6 and TRBJ1-5; TRBD1 is a possible D gene (5 bases). Trimming took off 5 bases at V and 5 bases at J, with 10 bases between the two ends. CDR3 length: 13 amino acids. The germline CDR1 and CDR2 sequences are MNHNY and SVGAGI (reference sequence). The CDR3 nucleotides read TGTGCCAGCAGTACTCAGGGATATCAGCCCCAGCATTTT. Translation gives CASSTQGYQPQHF.

In this sample, this clone turned up once. J is TRBJ1-3 and V is TRBV30, with no clear D. Germline-derived CDR1 and CDR2 are GTSNPN and SVGIG (reference sequence). The V end lost 0 bases, the J end lost 5 bases, and 8 bases lay between the germline ends. This CDR3 comprises 13 residues. In DNA form, the CDR3 reads TGTGCCTGGAGTGTTGGGGAGAGAAACACCATATATTTT. As protein: CAWSVGERNTIYF.

V is TRBV2 and J is TRBJ1-5; TRBD1 matches at 8 bases. CDR1 SNHLY and CDR2 FYNNEI come from the germline V gene. V was clipped by 6 bases and J by 4 bases; unmatched bases: 2. There are 13 residues in the CDR3. DNA of the CDR3: TGTGCCAGCAGGGACAGGGTTAATCAGCCCCAGCATTTT. Encoded protein: CASRDRVNQPQHF.

This chain links TRBV6-5 with TRBJ2-2; 7 bases fit TRBD1. The ends lost 2 bases at V and 4 bases at J; junction bases unmatched: 1. The CDR3 length is 14 residues. Looked up from germline, CDR1 is MNHEY and CDR2 is SVGAGI. The CDR3 region is CASSYGTATGELFF. The CDR3, as DNA: TGTGCCAGCAGTTACGGGACAGCCACCGGGGAGCTGTTTTTT.

The chain recombines TRBV4-1 with TRBJ1-2; D not resolved. Germline lookup yields CDR1 MGHRA and CDR2 YSYEKL. The CDR3 sequence is 14 residues long. V shed 1 base and J shed 1 base, with 7 bases lying between them. CDR3 residues: CASSQVGYNYGYTF. The CDR3 DNA sequence: TGCGCCAGCAGCCAAGTAGGATATAACTATGGCTACACCTTC.

The V call is TRBV27, the J call TRBJ1-5; 7 bases line up with TRBD1. Germline V gives CDR1 MNHEY, CDR2 SMNVEV (reference sequence). This CDR3 comprises 14 residues. V was pared by 6 bases and J by 6 bases, with 8 bases of the junction left unmatched. CDR3 in DNA: TGTGCCAGCAGCTCGGCCTCAGGGGGTCAGCCCCAGCATTTT. It yields the protein CASSSASGGQPQHF.

This rearrangement joins TRBV7-2 to TRBJ2-1; 9 bases are shared with TRBD1. In germline, CDR1 is SGHTA, CDR2 FQGNSA. The CDR3 is made up of 15 amino acids. The J segment lost 8 bases and the V segment lost 5 bases, leaving 10 bases of the junction unmatched. The CDR3 DNA sequence: TGTGCCAGCAGCCCCCCGGGACAGGGTAGGGATGAGCAGTTCTTC. This translates into CASSPPGQGRDEQFF. The whole variable domain, remainder taken from reference TRBV7-2 and TRBJ2-1, is GAGVSQSPSNKVTEKGKDVELRCDPISGHTALYWYRQSLGQGLEFLIYFQGNSAPDKSGLPSDRFSAERTGGSVSTLTIQRTQQEDSAVYLCASSPPGQGRDEQFFGPGTRLTVL.

The chain carries TRBV5-1 and TRBJ2-7; 7 bases are shared with TRBD1. Germline CDR1 and CDR2: SGHRS and YFSETQ. This CDR3 has 14 amino acids. V was pared by 3 bases and J by 2 bases, with 5 bases of the junction left unmatched. The CDR3 region has the DNA TGCGCCAGCAGCTACGAACAGGGGACCTACGAGCAGTACTTC. The encoded protein is CASSYEQGTYEQYF.

The V and J genes are TRBV9 and TRBJ2-1; D tentatively fits TRBD1 or TRBD2 (6 bases each). Germline V gene sequence: CDR1 SGDLS, CDR2 YYNGEE. The CDR3 sequence is 16 residues long. Trimming removed 1 base at V and 4 bases at J, with 15 bases between. The CDR3 sequence is CASSVSGARLYNEQFF. The CDR3 bases are TGTGCCAGCAGCGTATCGGGGGCCCGTTTATACAATGAGCAGTTCTTC.

V is TRBV6-6 and J is TRBJ1-1, with no clear D. Germline V gene sequence: CDR1 MNHNY, CDR2 SVGAGI (reference sequence). Trimming shortened V by 2 bases and J by 0 bases, and 10 bases separated the two germline ends. This CDR3 is built from 15 residues. The CDR3: CASSYERHMNTEAFF. The DNA of the CDR3 is TGTGCCAGCAGTTACGAACGGCACATGAACACTGAAGCTTTCTTT.

The rearrangement links TRBV21-1 to TRBJ1-5; the table's D call of TRBD1 was not tested on the DNA. TRBV21-1 is a pseudogene segment. The CDR3 covers 16 residues. CDR3 DNA: TGTGCCAGCAGCAACCCTCGACAGGGAATCGGGCAGCCCCAGCATTTT. Residues: CASSNPRQGIGQPQHF.

The V gene is TRBV9, the J gene TRBJ2-1, with 10 bases fitting TRBD2. This CDR3 is built from 17 residues. J was trimmed by 4 bases and V by 3 bases; bases with no gene match: 10. Germline V gene lookup returns CDR1 SGDLS and CDR2 YYNGEE. As DNA, the CDR3 is TGTGCCAGCAGCGACTCCCCCAAGCGGGGGGGGTACAATGAGCAGTTCTTC. As protein: CASSDSPKRGGYNEQFF.

V is TRBV5-1 and J is TRBJ1-1; D is ambiguous. The CDR3 totals 17 residues. The germline V gene encodes CDR1 SGHRS and CDR2 YFSETQ. With 4 bases removed from V and 4 bases from J, the gap between germline ends came to 23 bases. The chain's CDR3 is CASSLGPTQRGSTEAFF. The CDR3 DNA reads TGCGCCAGCAGCCTAGGACCCACTCAACGAGGTAGCACTGAAGCTTTCTTT.

The rearrangement uses TRBV6-5 and TRBJ2-7; 8 positions agree with TRBD1. This CDR3 comprises 14 residues. Germline V gene sequence: CDR1 MNHEY, CDR2 SVGAGI. V was clipped by 7 bases and J by 6 bases; unmatched bases: 11. CDR3 loop: CASNPDRAGGEQYF. CDR3 DNA: TGTGCCAGCAACCCGGACAGGGCTGGTGGCGAGCAGTACTTC.

The chain is built from TRBV5-4 and TRBJ2-5; 9 nucleotides line up with TRBD1. This CDR3 contains 15 residues. Germline V gene lookup returns CDR1 SGHNT and CDR2 YYREEE (reference sequence). V shed 0 bases, J shed 5 bases, and the junction held 5 bases outside the gene matches. The CDR3 coding sequence is TGTGCCAGCAGCTTGGGGGGGGACAGGGATGAGACCCAGTACTTC. Its translation: CASSLGGDRDETQYF.

The V and J genes are TRBV28 and TRBJ2-5, with 7 bases that match TRBD2. This CDR3 spans 14 amino acids. The J segment lost 5 bases and the V segment lost 7 bases, leaving 10 bases of the junction unmatched. CDR1 and CDR2 from the germline V gene are MDHEN and SYDVKM. For the CDR3, the DNA is TGTGCCAGCAATTACCGGGGGGTGTGGGAGACCCAGTACTTC. This sequence encodes CASNYRGVWETQYF.

The chain couples TRBV9 to TRBJ2-1; unclear D gene. The germline gives CDR1 SGDLS, CDR2 YYNGEE. The CDR3 extends over 13 amino acids. V was pared by 1 base and J by 6 bases, with 8 bases between. The CDR3 nucleotides read TGTGCCAGCAGCGTAAAGCAACGCAATGAGCAGTTCTTC. Its translation is CASSVKQRNEQFF.